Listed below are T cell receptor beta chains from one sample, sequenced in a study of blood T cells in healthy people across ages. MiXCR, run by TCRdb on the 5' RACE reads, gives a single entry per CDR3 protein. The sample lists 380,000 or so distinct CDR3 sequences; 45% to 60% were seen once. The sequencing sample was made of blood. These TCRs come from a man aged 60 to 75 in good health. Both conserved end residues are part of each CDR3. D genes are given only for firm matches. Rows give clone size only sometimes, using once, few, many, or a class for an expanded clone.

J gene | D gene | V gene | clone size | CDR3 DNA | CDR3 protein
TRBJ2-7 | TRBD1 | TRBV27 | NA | TGTGCCAGCAGTCGGGACAGGCTCTACGAGCAGTACTTC | CASSRDRLYEQYF
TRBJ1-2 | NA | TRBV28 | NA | TGTGCCAGCACCGCGGACCGCTATGGCTACACCTTC | CASTADRYGYTF
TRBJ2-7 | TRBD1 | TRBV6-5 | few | TGTGCCAGCAGTTACGGACAGGGGGCAATACACGAGCAGTACTTC | CASSYGQGAIHEQYF
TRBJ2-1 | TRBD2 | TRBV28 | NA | TGTGCCAGCAGTTCCCACAGCGGGAGGTTCGCCAATGAGCAGTTCTTC | CASSSHSGRFANEQFF
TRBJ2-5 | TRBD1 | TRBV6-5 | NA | TGTGCCAGCAGCGAACAGGGGGAGACCCAGTACTTC | CASSEQGETQYF
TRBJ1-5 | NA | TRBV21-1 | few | TGTGCCAGCCGGGGGTCGTCAGTCAGCCTAAGCAATCAGCCCCAGCATTTT | CASRGSSVSLSNQPQHF
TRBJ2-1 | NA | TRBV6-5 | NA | TGTGCCAGCAGTTATCGCTCCTACAATGAGCAGTTCTTC | CASSYRSYNEQFF
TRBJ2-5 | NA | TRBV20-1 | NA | TGCAGTGCTAGAGATCGGGGGTGGACCCAGTACTTC | CSARDRGWTQYF
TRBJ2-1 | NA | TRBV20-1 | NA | TGCAGTGCTCCATCCCTGAAAGGGTTTTTATACAATGAGCAGTTCTTC | CSAPSLKGFLYNEQFF
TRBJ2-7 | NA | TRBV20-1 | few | TGCAGTGCTAGAACCCACCGGACCTACGAGCAGTACTTC | CSARTHRTYEQYF
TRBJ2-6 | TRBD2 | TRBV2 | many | TGTGCCAGCAGCGAGGGACTAGCGTTATCTGGGGCCAACGTCCTGACTTTC | CASSEGLALSGANVLTF
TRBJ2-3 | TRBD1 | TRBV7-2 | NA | TGTGCCAGCAGCTTAGGGACAGGGGTCTACGATACGCAGTATTTT | CASSLGTGVYDTQYF
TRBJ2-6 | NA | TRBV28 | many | TGTGCCAGCAGGGCCGGAGGCCTCCGACGCTCTGGGGCCAACGTCCTGACTTTC | CASRAGGLRRSGANVLTF
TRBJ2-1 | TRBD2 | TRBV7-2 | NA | TGTGCCAGCAGCACCAAGCTAGCGGGAGTCAATGAGCAGTTCTTC | CASSTKLAGVNEQFF
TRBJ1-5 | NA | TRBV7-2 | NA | TGTGCCAGCAGCTACCAAACGGGGGGCCAGGGCAATCAGCCCCAGCATTTT | CASSYQTGGQGNQPQHF
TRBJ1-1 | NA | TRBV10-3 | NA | TGTGCCATCAAGTCCGGGACGGTGAACACTGAAGCTTTCTTT | CAIKSGTVNTEAFF
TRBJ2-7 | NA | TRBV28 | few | TGTGCCAGCAGTTTGCAGGGGCGGGTCCCCTACGAGCAGTACTTC | CASSLQGRVPYEQYF
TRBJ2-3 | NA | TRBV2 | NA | TGTGCCAGCGGGGGGTTCAGCACAGATACGCAGTATTTT | CASGGFSTDTQYF
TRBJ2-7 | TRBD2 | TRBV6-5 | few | TGTGCCAGCAGTTACGAGGCTAGCGGGGGCTACGAGCAGTACTTC | CASSYEASGGYEQYF
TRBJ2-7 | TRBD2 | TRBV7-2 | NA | TGTGCCAGCAGCTTAGTTCCTAGCGGGGGCCTCAGCTCCTACGAGCAGTACTTC | CASSLVPSGGLSSYEQYF
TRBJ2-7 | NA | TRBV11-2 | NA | TGTGCCAGCAGCTTCTTCGTATACGAGCAGTACTTC | CASSFFVYEQYF
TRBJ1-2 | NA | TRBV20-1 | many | TGCAGTGCTAGAGGCGGGATAGGGCTTGGCTACACCTTC | CSARGGIGLGYTF
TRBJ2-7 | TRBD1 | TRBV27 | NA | TGTGCCAGCAGTCCAGGACAGGGTATGCCCTCCTACGAGCAGTACTTC | CASSPGQGMPSYEQYF
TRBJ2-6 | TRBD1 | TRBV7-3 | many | TGTGCCAGCAGCTTAACCTACAGGGGGCAGTCTGGGGCCAACGTCCTGACTTTC | CASSLTYRGQSGANVLTF
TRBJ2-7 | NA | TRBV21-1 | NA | TGTGCCAGGAATACCTCCGACACTTCCTCCTACGAGCAGTACTTC | CARNTSDTSSYEQYF
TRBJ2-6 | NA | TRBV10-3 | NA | TGTGCCATCAGTGAACCTGGGGCCAACGTCCTGACTTTC | CAISEPGANVLTF
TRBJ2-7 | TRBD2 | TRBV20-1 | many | TGCAGTGCTAGAGCAAGACTAGCGGGAGGGGTATACTACGAGCAGTACTTC | CSARARLAGGVYYEQYF
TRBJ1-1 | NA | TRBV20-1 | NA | TGCAGTGCTAGAGATCCCACACCGGGACCGATGAACACTGAAGCTTTCTTT | CSARDPTPGPMNTEAFF
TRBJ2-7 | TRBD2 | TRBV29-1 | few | TGCAGCGTGGAGGAGGCTAGCGGGGGATACGAGCAGTACTTC | CSVEEASGGYEQYF
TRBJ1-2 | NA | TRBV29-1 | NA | TGCAGCGTTGCACGAGGCGGGGCTAACTATGGCTACACCTTC | CSVARGGANYGYTF
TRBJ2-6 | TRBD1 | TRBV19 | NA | TGTGCCAGTAGTACCGACAGGGCTGGGGCCAACGTCCTGACTTTC | CASSTDRAGANVLTF
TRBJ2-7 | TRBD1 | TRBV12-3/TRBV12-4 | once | TGTGCCAGCAGTTTCGGACAGGGGGCGGGTAAGCAGTACTTC | CASSFGQGAGKQYF
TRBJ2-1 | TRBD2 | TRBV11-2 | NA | TGTGCCAGCAGCTCCATAGCGGGGGCCCACAATGAGCAGTTCTTC | CASSSIAGAHNEQFF
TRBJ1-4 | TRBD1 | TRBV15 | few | TGTGCCACCAGCAGACCGGGACAGGGATCCCGAAAACTGTTTTTT | CATSRPGQGSRKLFF
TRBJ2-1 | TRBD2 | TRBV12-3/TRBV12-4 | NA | TGTGCCAGCAGCGCCCTAAGCGGGGGGCCGAAAACGGACAATGAGCAGTTCTTC | CASSALSGGPKTDNEQFF
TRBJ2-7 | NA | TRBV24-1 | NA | TGTGCCACCAGTGATCCGACAAGTCCCGACAATGAGCAGTACTTC | CATSDPTSPDNEQYF
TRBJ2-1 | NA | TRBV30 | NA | TGCGCCTGGAGGGCGAGGAGAGCGGGCTACAATGAGCAGTTCTTC | CAWRARRAGYNEQFF
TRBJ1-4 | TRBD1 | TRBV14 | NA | TGTGCCAGCAGCCAACATCCACAGGGGGCGTTGAATGAAAAACTGTTTTTT | CASSQHPQGALNEKLFF
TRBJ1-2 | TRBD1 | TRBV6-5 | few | TGTGCCAGCAGGGGGACAGCCGGCGATAACTATGGCTACACCTTC | CASRGTAGDNYGYTF
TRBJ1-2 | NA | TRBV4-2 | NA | TGTGCCAGCAGCCGGGGGGGTTTCAGGGACTACACCTTC | CASSRGGFRDYTF
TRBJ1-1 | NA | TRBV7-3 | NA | TGTGCCAGCAGCGGCCAGGGCGGCCAGGAAGCTTTCTTT | CASSGQGGQEAFF
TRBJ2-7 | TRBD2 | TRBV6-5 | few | TGTGCCAGCAGCCCCGCTACTAGCGGGAGGGTTTACGAGCAGTACTTC | CASSPATSGRVYEQYF
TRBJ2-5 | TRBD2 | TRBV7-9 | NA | TGTGCCAGCAGCCTAGGGCTAGCGGAAACCCAAGAGACCCAGTACTTC | CASSLGLAETQETQYF
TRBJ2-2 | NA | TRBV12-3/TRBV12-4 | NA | TGTGCCAGCAGTTTGGGACAACCGAACACCGGGGAGCTGTTTTTT | CASSLGQPNTGELFF
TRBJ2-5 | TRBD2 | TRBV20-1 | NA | TGCAGTGCGGGACTAGTAAGCGAGACCCAGTACTTC | CSAGLVSETQYF
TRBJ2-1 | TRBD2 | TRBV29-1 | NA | TGCAGCGTTCCTGGACTAGCGGGGGGGCCATCTAAGTTCTTC | CSVPGLAGGPSKFF
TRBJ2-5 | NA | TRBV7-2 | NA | TGTGCCAGCACCGAGGTCACAGGGCTGGGTGAGACCCAGTACTTC | CASTEVTGLGETQYF
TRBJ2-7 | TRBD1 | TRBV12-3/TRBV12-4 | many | TGTGCCAGCAGTCTCCCCCAGGGGGACCGCGAGCAGTACTTC | CASSLPQGDREQYF
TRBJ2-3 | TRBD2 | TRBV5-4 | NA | TGTGCCAGCAGCTTGGGGAAGGGACTAGCGGGAGATACGCAGTATTTT | CASSLGKGLAGDTQYF
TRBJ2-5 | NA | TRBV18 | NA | TGTGCCAGCTCACCGTGGGGGAAGGAGACCCAGTACTTC | CASSPWGKETQYF
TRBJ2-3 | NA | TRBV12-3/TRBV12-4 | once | TGTGCCAGCAGTTTATCACCCCCCTATTGGTATTTT | CASSLSPPYWYF
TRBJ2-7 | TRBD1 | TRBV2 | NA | TGTGCCAGCAAGTTAACTGGACAGGGCTACGAGCAGTACTTC | CASKLTGQGYEQYF
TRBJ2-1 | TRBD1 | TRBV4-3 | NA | TGCGCCAGCAGTTTGGACAGGGGACCGCGCTCCTACAATGAGCAGTTCTTC | CASSLDRGPRSYNEQFF
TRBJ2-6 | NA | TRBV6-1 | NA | TGTGCCAGCAGTGAAGGTACCTCTGGGGCCAACGTCCTGACTTTC | CASSEGTSGANVLTF
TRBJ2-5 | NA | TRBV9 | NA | TGTGCCAGCAGCGTAGGAGTAGCGATGCACAATGAGCAGTACTTC | CASSVGVAMHNEQYF